This TCR beta chain was documented in a study of CD8 T cells in Susac syndrome. Random hexamers primed reverse transcription of about 0.45 to 1 ug RNA. Multiplex immunoSEQ PCR targeted 54 Vbeta and 13 Jbeta TCR beta segments. From the immunoSEQ multiplex PCR reads, TCRdb called clonotypes with MiXCR, one entry per CDR3 protein. The top ten clones hold about 0.25% of a sample with about 130,000 distinct CDR3 sequences, more than 75% of them seen once. The J segment lost 7 bases and the V segment lost 4 bases, leaving 7 bases of the junction unmatched. CDR3 length: 15 residues. In germline, CDR1 is SEHNR, CDR2 FQNEAQ (reference sequence).

The rearrangement links TRBV7-9 to TRBJ2-1; 10 nucleotides align to TRBD1. The receptor was derived from a human donor with multiple sclerosis. The sequenced material came from CD8+ T cells from PBMCs. CDR3 sequence (DNA): TGTGCCAGCAGCTCACGGGACAGGGGAAGTAATGAGCAGTTCTTC. Its translation is CASSSRDRGSNEQFF. Filled out from reference TRBV7-9 and TRBJ2-1, the complete variable domain reads DTGVSQNPRHKITKRGQNVTFRCDPISEHNRLYWYRQTLGQGPEFLTYFQNEAQLEKSRLLSDRFSAERPKGSFSTLEIQRTEQGDSAMYLCASSSRDRGSNEQFFGPGTRLTVL.